This T cell receptor (beta chain) was sequenced in a study of shared clonotypes between healthy human individuals. General study findings and limits: Among donors, the sharing of clonotypes was expected to be influenced by sequencing depth. Compared with clonotypes that all four donors shared, non-shared clonotypes had lower generation probabilities.

Assay used: immunoSEQ multiplex PCR; TCRdb lists only in-frame clones, some missing. The sample has over 1.4 million clones, more than 95% seen once; the top ten hold 1.2%. As for this clone: The antigen remains unidentified. This CDR3 is also generated by other DNA sequences in the sample.

From CD4+ cells came CD45RA+ naive and CD45RA-negative memory subsets. The sequencing sample was made of naive CD4+ T cells sorted from blood. Sample subset: CD45RA+ positively selected. The sequence derives from a man aged 25 to 45 in good health.

The CDR3: CASSYDRGGETQYF. The DNA for the CDR3 is TGTGCCAGCAGCTATGACAGGGGAGGAGAGACCCAGTACTTC. V usage is TRBV7-2 and J usage is TRBJ2-5; TRBD1 agrees at 8 bases. This CDR3 has 14 residues. Germline V gene lookup returns CDR1 SGHTA and CDR2 FQGNSA. V was clipped by 4 bases and J by 4 bases; unmatched bases: 5.